This T cell receptor (beta chain) was identified during a study of T cell responses to AZD1222 COVID-19 vaccine. The study's findings and limits: In a largely white British group with more females than males, clonal diversity was possibly underestimated. Targets within unmutated variant regions were reportedly found for nearly half of spike-specific TCRs. Spike-wide vaccine-associated CD4 TCRs dominated at 160-218 and 743-854. Breadth and depth of Spike-specific TCRs rose after two AZD1222 doses.

Clones were read by immunoSEQ multiplex PCR, and TCRdb kept only the in-frame ones, dropping some. The table shows about 86,000 clones, with approximately 89% occurring only once. On this clone itself: Its antigen is currently unknown.

This CDR3 is built from 13 residues. CDR1 and CDR2 from the germline V gene are SGDLS and YYNGEE. V was clipped by 0 bases and J by 4 bases, with 7 bases between them. The material was peripheral blood, obtained 28 days after the second AZD1222 dose. The chain combines TRBV9 with TRBJ2-5; the D is unclear. This sequence originates from an adult who received the AZD1222 COVID-19 vaccine. In DNA, the CDR3 is TGTGCCAGCAGCGTAGCACCAGGAGAGACCCAGTACTTC. This translates into CASSVAPGETQYF.